This T cell receptor (beta chain) is drawn from a study of Graves' ophthalmopathy and Graves' hyperthyroidism. Whole-study findings and limits: Ophthalmopathy cases were distinguished from stable hyperthyroidism by a 13-signature model, reaching approximately 87% sensitivity and 65% to 83% specificity. The model achieved 55% to 71% sensitivity and about 76% specificity for ophthalmopathy progression.

There are 14 residues in the CDR3. It was on clinical symptoms, serum thyroxine, TRAb, thyroid ultrasound and orbital computed tomography that diagnosis relied. The authors used Ficoll-Paque density gradient centrifugation to separate PBMCs. The input was around 9 ml of fresh peripheral blood. This clonotype occurred many times. As yet, its antigen is unknown. Possible read error: a much larger clone is one base away. Amplifying from RNA transcripts, the study obtained TCR beta CDR3 regions. A first-round RT-PCR used HTBI primers, followed by a second-round multiplex PCR. TCRdb recomputed calls from the multiplex PCR reads with MiXCR, one row per CDR3 protein. The sample lists 300,000 to 400,000 distinct CDR3 sequences; 17% were seen once.

The TCR was taken from an adult woman with stable Graves' hyperthyroidism. Source material: peripheral blood. The chain combines TRBV12-3 or TRBV12-4 with TRBJ2-7, with TRBD1 matching 7 bases. The CDR3 spells CTSSLRGRKYEQYF. The CDR3 coding sequence is TGTACCAGCAGTTTAAGGGGGCGAAAATACGAGCAGTACTTC.